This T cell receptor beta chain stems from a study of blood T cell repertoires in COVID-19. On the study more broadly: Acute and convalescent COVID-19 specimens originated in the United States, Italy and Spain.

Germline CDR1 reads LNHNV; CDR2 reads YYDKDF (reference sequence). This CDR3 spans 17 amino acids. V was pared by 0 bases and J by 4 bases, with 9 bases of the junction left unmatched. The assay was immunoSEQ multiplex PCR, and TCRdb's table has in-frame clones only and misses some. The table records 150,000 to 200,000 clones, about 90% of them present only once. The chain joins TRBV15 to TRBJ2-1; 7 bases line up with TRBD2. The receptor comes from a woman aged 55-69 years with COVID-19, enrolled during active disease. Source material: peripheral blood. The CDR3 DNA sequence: TGTGCCACCAGCAGAGATCTGATGGCGGGAGCATACAATGAGCAGTTCTTC. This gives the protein CATSRDLMAGAYNEQFF.